The T cell receptor (beta chain) described here comes from a study of cytomegalovirus exposure and HLA in healthy donors (dated by TCRdb to the late 2010s). General notes on the study: According to an earlier analysis of 550 to 700 of the donors, some 170 million T cells yielded 117 million unique TCR beta sequences and 250 to 350 Gb of sequence data. Alongside the repertoire data, information on donor age, sex, ethnicity and CMV serostatus was compiled. The genetic ancestry cluster associated with self-reported Caucasian donors included roughly four fifths of the 398 genotyped donors. Every repertoire in the discovery cohort had been generated on one and the same sequencing platform. Typing coverage differed by locus: A, B, C, DRB1 and DQB1 were typed in about 620-640 donors, DQA1 in 522, DPA1 in roughly 590, and DPB1 in just under 490. In an earlier analysis of 500 to 650 of the donors, high-throughput TCR beta sequencing was used to judge whether each TCR beta V gene segment behaved as functional or pseudogenic. To predict cytomegalovirus infection status, the study brought together high-throughput TCR immunosequencing, statistical association of individual TCRs with disease status, and machine learning. An early release covering more than 500 HLA-typed donors comprised about 320 gigabases of sequencing data and 85 million to 100 million unique TCR sequences. Genome-wide SNP genotypes for about 60% of the 666 donors were used in a later genetic analysis, which treated that subset as a discovery cohort. In the later analysis, no new phenotypic data were used to find candidate immune exposures; instead, reliance was placed on TCR beta sequences and their occurrence across donors. Across some 400 genotyped donors of the cohort, an average of roughly 250,000 unique TCR beta nucleotide sequences per donor were sequenced, and 15% to 20% of those sequences were non-productive. A later analysis re-examined previously published TCR beta repertoires from 600 to 700 donors and added high-resolution HLA genotyping to investigate patterns of TCR occurrence. Both class I and class II loci were covered by HLA typing, at four-digit resolution. Because of strong linkage in the cohort, roughly five DR-DQ haplotypes were treated as single units for association and clustering. Along with the roughly 610-subject first cohort, a separate validation cohort of over a hundred different subjects was used. The aim of the study was to test whether cataloging public T cell receptors could identify signatures of past pathogen exposure. The T cell repertoires of under 700 subjects were profiled by immunosequencing and related to cytomegalovirus serostatus.

Libraries were built with the immunoSEQ multiplex PCR assay. A mixture of 60 forward primers for TCR Vbeta segments and 13 reverse primers for TCR Jbeta segments was used in the multiplex PCR. Amplification of the CDR3 region of rearranged TCR beta genes was performed with a multiplex PCR assay on genomic DNA. Amplified TCR beta libraries were sequenced as 87-base-pair reads on the Illumina HiSeq System. Per the source publication's procedure: Across the roughly 600 repertoires, a later analysis counted tens of millions of unique TCR beta chains, about 10 million of which were shared by at least two donors. Raw reads were error-corrected and collapsed into unique sequences by a nearest-neighbor algorithm in which closely related sequences were merged to remove PCR and sequencing errors. V, D and J gene segments were assigned by aligning CDR3 sequences to IMGT reference sequences. For a sequence to be retained, a match of at least six nucleotides was required to both a V gene segment and a J gene segment. Rearrangements were classified as productive when the CDR3 lacked stop codons and remained in frame with V and J, and all other rearrangements were classified as non-productive. CDR3 was defined according to IMGT convention as the region running from the second conserved V-encoded cysteine to the conserved J-encoded phenylalanine. Sequences without an unambiguous match to a single V gene segment were excluded from the earlier analysis of 587 of the donors. An earlier analysis of fewer than 650 of the donors classified V segments as functional when productive rearrangements were above 56.7% and as segregating when the standard deviation between donors was above 5%. A statistical classification framework was built for diagnosing cytomegalovirus status from the catalog of TCR beta chain sequences. A later analysis assigned V and J genes by comparing TCR nucleotide sequences with IMGT/GENE-DB human TR gene sequences. A later analysis assigned CDR3 sequences and most-parsimonious VDJ recombination scenarios with the TCRdist pipeline. A later analysis defined each TCR beta chain by its CDR3 amino acid sequence plus V-gene family, and excluded reads lacking a unique V-gene family. In a later analysis, 500 to 700 highly shared, low-generation-probability nucleotide sequences were removed to address suspected cross-contamination and a sequencing artifact. In a later analysis, a clonal expansion index for each public chain was calculated from normalized within-repertoire ranks of inferred template counts. Generation probabilities in a later analysis came from a VDJ recombination model fitted to out-of-frame rearrangements, and those results were checked against IGoR. In a later analysis, TCR-TCR, TCR-HLA and TCR-CMV co-occurrence was scored with hypergeometric tests, and a repertoire-size bias correction was applied to TCR pairs. In a later analysis, false discovery rates were estimated by permuting HLA or CMV assignments 20 times. A later analysis grouped co-occurring TCRs with DBSCAN, adding TCRdist sequence similarity when clustering within HLA-allele-positive subsets. Co-occurrence clustering excluded repertoires with fewer than 30,000 or more than 120,000 public chains, plus five with anomalous nucleotide sharing. TCRdb retrieved this table from immuneACCESS and kept in-frame rearrangements only. Not all clones are present; in checked studies, unresolved V genes account for under half, and no reason is known for the remainder. V and J calls and clone size follow that table, whereas D and trimming were derived from the DNA. Present in this sample are approximately 100,000 clones, about 81% of which were seen just once. The biggest ten clones account for around 2.6% of the sample.

With regard to this clone: The specificity of this receptor is unknown. No per-base quality is available; no much larger clone lies one base away.

The full study reports these points: In an earlier analysis of approximately 600 of the donors, most TCR beta V segments were observed in productive rearrangements about 90% or about 30% of the time, broadly matching IMGT annotations. The 87-base-pair reads could not distinguish some IMGT-functional V segments, including TRBV6-2 and TRBV6-3, so those segments were excluded. Across donors, most TCR sequences were observed very rarely, whereas some public TCRs were present in many individuals. A further reported finding was that TCR beta sequences accurately predicted the HLA-A and HLA-B alleles for most subjects in the first cohort. For the cohort, immune exposure information was limited to CMV serostatus. The classifier was reported to diagnose cytomegalovirus status with high specificity and sensitivity in both the original and validation cohorts. Correlated functional status among segregating V segments might reflect linkage disequilibrium, but an unknown experimental factor could not be ruled out. In a later analysis, HLA-associated TCR beta chains were found to be more clonally expanded and to have lower generation probabilities than equally common non-associated chains. An association between a missense DCLRE1C variant and V-gene and J-gene trimming of TCR beta chains was found in a later genetic analysis and replicated in an independent cohort. The authors suggested that the approach could potentially be extended to other disease states and immunological phenotypes. A later analysis associated around 16,000 TCR beta sequences with specific HLA alleles at a false discovery rate of 0.05. In vitro tests confirmed that a few of the cytomegalovirus-associated TCR beta chains recognize cytomegalovirus antigens. Presence/absence analyses assumed roughly uniform sequencing depth across donors, an assumption that may not hold. Most CMV-associated TCR beta chains appeared to be HLA-restricted in a later analysis, and the HLA associations seemed to be driven largely by CMV exposure. The study listed approximately 160 TCR beta chains as associated with cytomegalovirus. Assigning TCR associations to individual alleles was difficult when HLA alleles, especially DR and DQ, strongly co-occurred. In a later analysis, several top co-occurrence clusters were reported to appear linked to parvovirus B19, influenza, CMV and Epstein-Barr virus. According to a later genetic analysis, donors in an Asian-associated ancestry cluster had fewer N-insertions in productive TCRs than the approximately 630-donor mean. Because HLA typing was missing for some donors at each locus, association tests included only the typed subset. In a later analysis, TCR association rates were found to vary across HLA loci, with the most associated TCRs seen for DRB1 alleles and the fewest for HLA-C alleles. Only TCR beta chains were sequenced in this cohort, and the absence of alpha or paired-chain data limited detectable features. Because counts were too low, seventeen rarely observed V segments, including chromosome 9 orphons, were excluded from the earlier analysis of 587 of the donors. A cluster of highly shared sequence variants was judged likely to represent a technical artifact of the sequencing pipeline.

The cohort was made up of 666 healthy bone marrow donors. All cohort members were sampled while nominally healthy, although unrecorded immune exposures were likely present. The donor tested CMV seropositive, placing the donor among the approximately 290 seropositive members of the cohort. Every donor gave a peripheral blood sample, and the peripheral blood mononuclear cells from that sample were used for TCR beta sequencing. The Qiagen DNeasy Blood Extraction Kit was used to extract genomic DNA from the blood cell samples. The CDR3, cysteine through phenylalanine, is 15 amino acids long. Of the read, only the CDR3 DNA is kept; its 45 bases are in frame from base 1. The germline V end is reduced by 4 bases and the J end by 0 bases; junction bases left unmatched: 6. CDR1 PRHDT and CDR2 FYEKMQ are derived from the germline V gene (reference sequence).

Sequencing input: PBMCs. The rearranged segments are TRBV13 and TRBJ2-7, with 7 bases in between that match TRBD1. The sequence came from a male donor in good health and CMV-seropositive. The encoded CDR3 is CASSSRDRVSYEQYF. The DNA is TGTGCCAGCAGCTCAAGAGACAGGGTCTCCTACGAGCAGTACTTC.